The clone carrying this TCR beta chain was detected only a few times. The antigen is not known. These data originate in a study of blood T cells in healthy people across ages. The length of the CDR3 is 19 residues. Germline V lookup: CDR1 SGHRS, CDR2 YFSETQ. V gave up 4 bases and J gave up 0 bases, with 24 bases separating them. Next came a second PCR, run for about 6 to 11 cycles, which used a sample-barcoded 5' primer along with a J-beta primer mix. Every cDNA molecule bore a tag from a template-switch adaptor containing 12 random nucleotides. One entry per CDR3 protein results from TCRdb running MiXCR on the 5' RACE reads. The top ten clones hold around 14% of a sample with 1 million to 1.2 million distinct CDR3 sequences, roughly two fifths of them seen once. Whole-study findings and limits: With age, beta diversity per million T cells declined roughly linearly, significantly by 40 to 50. Strong correlation linked observed beta diversity and percent naive T cells.

The receptor was derived from a man aged 18 to 30 in good health. Input material: blood. This chain connects TRBV5-1 to TRBJ2-3; unclear D gene. The CDR3 protein is CASSPRVGTIPSSTDTQYF. In DNA, the CDR3 is TGCGCCAGCAGCCCCCGTGTGGGTACTATTCCTTCTAGCACAGATACGCAGTATTTT. The full variable domain, its missing parts supplied by reference TRBV5-1 and TRBJ2-3, is KAGVTQTPRYLIKTRGQQVTLSCSPISGHRSVSWYQQTPGQGLQFLFEYFSETQRNKGNFPGRFSGRQFSNSRSEMNVSTLELGDSALYLCASSPRVGTIPSSTDTQYFGPGTRLTVL.